This T cell receptor beta chain was obtained from a study of shared clonotypes between healthy human individuals. Healthy and HIV-negative, the adult donors had no recent acute infections or vaccinations. The V segment lost 6 bases and the J segment 5 bases; nucleotides outside the gene matches: 1. Germline lookup yields CDR1 MDHEN and CDR2 SYDVKM. This CDR3 has 11 amino acids. Some clones are missing from TCRdb's copy, which holds only in-frame ones; the method was immunoSEQ multiplex PCR. Among around 1.1 million clones listed, approximately 77% were seen once. The genes are TRBV28 and TRBJ2-7; TRBD1 matches at 7 bases. The source is a man aged 18-30 years in good health. Some clones in this sample may be carry-over from other donors' samples. Sequencing was done on a sample of memory CD4+ T cells from PBMCs. The subset denotes: CD45RA-negative fraction. As DNA, the CDR3 is TGTGCCAGCAGGGGGACAGACGAGCAGTACTTC. Protein sequence: CASRGTDEQYF. The complete variable domain, with remaining parts taken from reference TRBV28 and TRBJ2-7, reads DVKVTQSSRYLVKRTGEKVFLECVQDMDHENMFWYRQDPGLGLRLIYFSYDVKMKEKGDIPEGYSVSREKKERFSLILESASTNQTSMYLCASRGTDEQYFGPGTRLTVT.